The 30 T cell receptor beta chains given below trace back to one sample, sequenced in a study of Ad26.COV2.S vaccination and SARS-CoV-2 variants. The repertoire was sequenced with immunoSEQ multiplex PCR; TCRdb's copy has only in-frame clones and lacks some. Here the sample spans some 390,000 clones, around nine tenths being singletons. The treatment denotes: 15 to 20 received Ad26.COV2.S at low or high dose, single or two shots; about 5 received placebo; per-sample allocation not given. Sampling was performed 63 days after the first vaccine or placebo injection. The sequences come from peripheral blood, collected in a trial of Ad26.COV2.S vaccine versus placebo. All receptors derive from a person aged 18-65 years who received the Ad26.COV2.S COVID-19 vaccine or a placebo.

The rearrangement joins TRBV2 to TRBJ2-7; 9 bases match TRBD2. V was clipped by 6 bases and J by 3 bases; unmatched bases: 6. The V gene's germline CDR1 is SNHLY and CDR2 FYNNEI. The CDR3 covers 14 residues. DNA of the CDR3: TGTGCCAGCAGATCGACTAGCGGAGTCTACGAGCAGTACTTC. Its protein is CASRSTSGVYEQYF.

The chain recombines TRBV11-3 with TRBJ2-2, with 8 bases lining up with TRBD2. The CDR3 consists of 16 residues. Trimming cost V 8 bases and J 4 bases; bases outside gene matches: 12. Germline assignment: CDR1 SGHNT and CDR2 YENEEA. CDR3 amino acids: CASGLGAREGTGELFF. The CDR3 DNA reads as TGTGCCAGCGGATTGGGGGCTCGGGAGGGCACCGGGGAGCTGTTTTTT. The variable domain in full, completed from reference TRBV11-3 and TRBJ2-2, reads EAGVVQSPRYKIIEKKQPVAFWCNPISGHNTLYWYLQNLGQGPELLIRYENEEAVDDSQLPKDRFSAERLKGVDSTLKIQPAELGDSAVYLCASGLGAREGTGELFFGEGSRLTVL.

The rearrangement links TRBV29-1 to TRBJ1-5; TRBD1 might be the D (5 bases). The CDR3 has 12 amino acids. Trimming took 6 bases from V and 6 from J, leaving 12 bases between them. CDR1 SQVTM and CDR2 ANQGSEA come from the germline V gene. This chain's CDR3 is CSVGTLGQPQHF. CDR3 bases: TGCAGCGTGGGGACCCTGGGTCAGCCCCAGCATTTT. Supplemented by reference TRBV29-1 and TRBJ1-5, the full variable domain reads SAVISQKPSRDICQRGTSLTIQCQVDSQVTMMFWYRQQPGQSLTLIATANQGSEATYESGFVIDKFPISRPNLTFSTLTVSNMSPEDSSIYLCSVGTLGQPQHFGDGTRLSIL.

J is TRBJ2-7 and V is TRBV6-5; D could derive from TRBD1 or TRBD2 (6 bases each). The CDR3 totals 14 residues. Germline V lookup: CDR1 MNHEY, CDR2 SVGAGI. V lost 10 bases to trimming and J lost 0 bases, with 16 bases between them. The CDR3 region is CATMRGGSSYEQYF. CDR3 DNA: TGTGCCACCATGAGAGGGGGGAGCTCCTACGAGCAGTACTTC.

The chain has TRBV18 and TRBJ1-6; no firm D call. The V end was cut by 1 base, the J end by 0 bases, with 10 bases between. The CDR3 is 17 residues long. Germline V gene lookup returns CDR1 KGHSH and CDR2 LQKENI. This CDR3 is CASSPRVESSYNSPLHF. CDR3 DNA sequence: TGTGCCAGCTCACCACGGGTCGAGAGCTCCTATAATTCACCCCTCCACTTT. Full variable domain (remainder filled in from reference TRBV18 and TRBJ1-6): NAGVMQNPRHLVRRRGQEARLRCSPMKGHSHVYWYRQLPEEGLKFMVYLQKENIIDESGMPKERFSAEFPKEGPSILRIQQVVRGDSAAYFCASSPRVESSYNSPLHFGNGTRLTVT.

The chain links TRBV2 to TRBJ2-7, with TRBD1 identical over 11 bases. There are 14 residues in the CDR3. Losses at the gene ends were 5 bases for V and 3 bases for J; bases not matched to a gene: 3. Per germline, CDR1 SNHLY and CDR2 FYNNEI. The chain's CDR3 is CASSKGQGGYEQYF. The CDR3 bases are TGTGCCAGCAGTAAGGGACAGGGGGGCTACGAGCAGTACTTC. The full variable domain, completed using reference TRBV2 and TRBJ2-7, is EPEVTQTPSHQVTQMGQEVILRCVPISNHLYFYWYRQILGQKVEFLVSFYNNEISEKSEIFDDQFSVERPDGSNFTLKIRSTKLEDSAMYFCASSKGQGGYEQYFGPGTRLTVT.

The chain has TRBV28 and TRBJ1-2; D unresolved. Germline CDR1 is MDHEN and CDR2 is SYDVKM. With 11 bases removed from V and 4 bases from J, the gap between germline ends came to 14 bases. The CDR3 runs to 12 residues. CDR3 sequence: CALKGSSYGYTF. The DNA for the CDR3 is TGTGCCCTCAAGGGCAGCTCCTATGGCTACACCTTC.

The chain uses TRBV30 and TRBJ1-4; D not resolved. Germline-derived CDR1 and CDR2 are GTSNPN and SVGIG (reference sequence). V was trimmed by 2 bases and J by 0 bases, leaving 7 bases between them. This CDR3 contains 14 residues. CDR3 in amino acids: CAWSPQSTNEKLFF. The CDR3 bases are TGTGCCTGGAGTCCCCAGTCAACTAATGAAAAACTGTTTTTT.

This rearrangement joins TRBV30 to TRBJ2-3, with D perhaps given as TRBD1 or TRBD2 (5 bases each). The CDR3 is 13 residues long. Trimming took off 2 bases at V and 4 bases at J, with 10 bases between the two ends. Germline V lookup: CDR1 GTSNPN, CDR2 SVGIG (reference sequence). CDR3 amino acids: CAWSYGAADTQYF. DNA of the CDR3: TGTGCCTGGAGTTACGGGGCCGCAGATACGCAGTATTTT.

The V and J genes are TRBV11-2 and TRBJ2-3; no clear D. V shed 5 bases and J shed 6 bases, with 15 bases lying between them. In germline, CDR1 is SGHAT, CDR2 FQNNGV. CDR3 length: 14 residues. CDR3 in amino acids: CASSPRTAADTQYF. In DNA form, the CDR3 reads TGTGCCAGCAGCCCCAGGACGGCCGCGGATACGCAGTATTTT.

The chain couples TRBV2 to TRBJ2-7; D is perhaps TRBD1 or TRBD2 (5 bases each). The CDR3 has 14 residues. V was pared by 0 bases and J by 6 bases, with 12 bases between. CDR1 is SNHLY and CDR2 is FYNNEI in the germline V gene. CDR3: CASSEALWGSEQYF. In DNA, the CDR3 is TGTGCCAGCAGTGAAGCGCTTTGGGGGAGCGAGCAGTACTTC.

J is TRBJ1-4 and V is TRBV25-1; perhaps TRBD1 as D (5 bases). This CDR3 has 14 amino acids. The V end was cut by 4 bases, the J end by 4 bases, with 10 bases between. CDR1 MGHDK and CDR2 SYGVNS come from the germline V gene. CDR3 in DNA: TGTGCCAGCAGTGGGCCCGACAGTAATGAAAAACTGTTTTTT. Protein product: CASSGPDSNEKLFF.

J is TRBJ2-7 and V is TRBV4-1; D is tentatively TRBD1 or TRBD2 (6 bases each). With 1 base removed from V and 3 bases from J, the gap between germline ends came to 16 bases. This CDR3 comprises 16 residues. Germline V gene lookup returns CDR1 MGHRA and CDR2 YSYEKL. The CDR3 DNA is TGCGCCAGCAGCCAAGGCCGGAGGGGGGCCATCTACGAGCAGTACTTC. Its protein product is CASSQGRRGAIYEQYF.

This chain uses TRBV29-1 with TRBJ2-3; D might be TRBD1 (6 bases). The CDR3 consists of 16 residues. CDR1 SQVTM and CDR2 ANQGSEA come from the germline V gene. Trimming took off 2 bases at V and 2 bases at J, with 17 bases between the two ends. CDR3 loop: CSVERWGRSITDTQYF. The CDR3, as DNA: TGCAGCGTTGAAAGGTGGGGGCGGTCCATCACAGATACGCAGTATTTT.

This chain connects TRBV5-1 to TRBJ1-4; D is ambiguous. Germline V gene sequence: CDR1 SGHRS, CDR2 YFSETQ. Trimming cost V 0 bases and J 7 bases, with 19 bases left between them. The CDR3 has 17 residues. The CDR3 region has the DNA TGCGCCAGCAGCTTGGGACTTACTCCCGCTTCGGGTGAAAAACTGTTTTTT. The encoded protein is CASSLGLTPASGEKLFF.

The gene calls are TRBV19 and TRBJ2-1, with 8 bases fitting TRBD1. The V segment lost 5 bases and the J segment 2 bases; nucleotides outside the gene matches: 8. Germline CDR1 is LNHDA and CDR2 is SQIVND (reference sequence). CDR3 length: 16 amino acids. CDR3 in DNA: TGTGCCAGTAGTGGACGGACAGGGCCAACCTACAATGAGCAGTTCTTC. It translates to CASSGRTGPTYNEQFF.

The chain uses TRBV9 and TRBJ2-1; 8 positions agree with TRBD2. After removal of 4 bases from V and 4 bases from J, the junction contained 7 bases not matched to a gene. Germline CDR1 reads SGDLS; CDR2 reads YYNGEE. This CDR3 contains 15 residues. The CDR3 nucleotides are TGTGCCAGCAGCCCAGCTCGCGGGAGGTACAATGAGCAGTTCTTC. Encoded protein: CASSPARGRYNEQFF. Looking up the rest from reference TRBV9 and TRBJ2-1 gives the full variable domain: DSGVTQTPKHLITATGQRVTLRCSPRSGDLSVYWYQQSLDQGLQFLIQYYNGEERAKGNILERFSAQQFPDLHSELNLSSLELGDSALYFCASSPARGRYNEQFFGPGTRLTVL.

The rearrangement uses TRBV7-2 and TRBJ2-7, with 12 bases that match TRBD2. This CDR3 spans 18 amino acids. Per germline, CDR1 SGHTA and CDR2 FQGNSA. V shed 5 bases and J 3 bases; nucleotides not matched to a gene: 14. The CDR3 region has the DNA TGTGCCAGCAGCCCTCGACTAGCGGGAGACCCTTACTACTACGAGCAGTACTTC. Translating gives CASSPRLAGDPYYYEQYF.

In its sample, this clone was seen many times. The V call is TRBV7-9, the J call TRBJ2-7; 10 positions match TRBD1. The V gene end was trimmed by 5 bases and the J gene end by 3 bases; junction bases not matched to a gene: 4. This CDR3 contains 14 residues. Germline lookup yields CDR1 SEHNR and CDR2 FQNEAQ (reference sequence). The CDR3 DNA reads as TGTGCCAGCAGCGGCGACAGGGGGCACTACGAGCAGTACTTC. Translation gives CASSGDRGHYEQYF.

V is TRBV18 and J is TRBJ2-7; 8 bases align to TRBD1. Germline V gene sequence: CDR1 KGHSH, CDR2 LQKENI. The CDR3 loop spans 14 amino acids. Trimming took 2 bases from V and 12 from J; bases not matched to a gene: 12. CDR3 nucleotide sequence: TGTGCCAGCTCACCAACCGGGACAGGTCCGTCGCGGTACTTC. The encoded protein is CASSPTGTGPSRYF.

The chain is built from TRBV6-5 and TRBJ1-3; no clear D gene. CDR1 and CDR2 from the germline V gene are MNHEY and SVGAGI. The CDR3 consists of 15 residues. V gave up 6 bases and J gave up 4 bases, with 16 bases separating them. CDR3 DNA sequence: TGTGCCAGCAGAATTTCTCCTGACCGCGGAAACACCATATATTTT. Translated: CASRISPDRGNTIYF.

The chain employs TRBV11-2 and TRBJ2-1, with 7 positions matching TRBD2. This CDR3 has 13 amino acids. Germline V lookup: CDR1 SGHAT, CDR2 FQNNGV. The V and J ends lost 5 bases and 6 bases, in that order; junction bases with no gene match: 4. The CDR3 is CASSLGLTNEQFF. DNA of the CDR3: TGTGCCAGCAGCCTGGGACTAACCAATGAGCAGTTCTTC.

The chain couples TRBV5-5 to TRBJ2-2; TRBD2 matches at 8 bases. The junction had 2 bases not matched to a gene; V was cut back by 1 base and J by 0 bases. The germline CDR1 and CDR2 sequences are SGHKS and YYEKEE (reference sequence). The CDR3 covers 16 residues. DNA for the CDR3: TGTGCCAGCAGCTTGTCGGGGGGGCCGAACACCGGGGAGCTGTTTTTT. Translating it yields CASSLSGGPNTGELFF.

The CDR3: CASSTRGSTEAFF. The CDR3 nucleotides are TGTGCCAGCAGTACACGGGGAAGCACTGAAGCTTTCTTT. The genes are TRBV28 and TRBJ1-1, with D hard to call. V shed 5 bases and J shed 4 bases, with 11 bases lying between them. This CDR3 has 13 residues. CDR1 is MDHEN and CDR2 is SYDVKM in the germline V gene.

The chain is built from TRBV28 and TRBJ2-1; maybe TRBD1 (5 bases). CDR1 and CDR2 from the germline V gene are MDHEN and SYDVKM. This CDR3 is built from 12 residues. CDR3 coding DNA: TGTTCCTCAGGGCCTTCCCACAATGAGCAGTTCTTC. It encodes CSSGPSHNEQFF.

This chain connects TRBV30 to TRBJ1-3, with D uncertain. The germline V gene has CDR1 GTSNPN and CDR2 SVGIG (reference sequence). V was cut by 2 bases and J by 0 bases, with 14 bases left in between. CDR3 size: 16 residues. CDR3 sequence reads: CAWSTLSGHSGNTIYF. Written as DNA, the CDR3 is TGTGCCTGGAGTACCCTGTCGGGCCACTCTGGAAACACCATATATTTT.

The gene calls are TRBV6-1 and TRBJ1-1; no clear D. The CDR3 loop spans 13 amino acids. The germline V and J ends were trimmed by 3 bases and 1 base, with 6 bases remaining between them. The V gene's germline CDR1 is MNHNS and CDR2 SASEGT. CDR3 in DNA: TGTGCCAGCAGTGAGTCGTGGAACACTGAAGCTTTCTTT. Its protein is CASSESWNTEAFF.

CDR3 nucleotides: TGTGCCACCGCCAATGACAGGGGGCAAGGAGCTTTCTTT. It encodes CATANDRGQGAFF. The V gene is TRBV6-5, the J gene TRBJ1-1, with TRBD1 identical over 10 bases. V shed 10 bases and J 10 bases; nucleotides not matched to a gene: 12. Germline V CDR1 and CDR2: MNHEY, SVGAGI. The length of the CDR3 is 13 residues.

This rearrangement joins TRBV29-1 to TRBJ2-2, with TRBD2 matching over 7 bases. V shed 4 bases, J shed 1 base, and the junction held 6 bases outside the gene matches. This CDR3 region has 15 residues. CDR1 SQVTM and CDR2 ANQGSEA come from the germline V gene. The CDR3 is CSVGPSGMNTGELFF. DNA for the CDR3: TGCAGCGTTGGTCCCAGCGGGATGAACACCGGGGAGCTGTTTTTT.

This chain's CDR3 is CASRSTGGNEQFF. CDR3 coding DNA: TGTGCCAGCAGGTCGACAGGGGGCAATGAGCAGTTCTTC. The genes are TRBV6-6 and TRBJ2-1, with TRBD1 identical over 9 bases. Trimming removed 6 bases from V and 6 bases from J; junction bases left unmatched: 3. The CDR3 spans 13 residues. Germline loops: CDR1 MNHNY, CDR2 SVGAGI (reference sequence).